This TCR beta chain was found in a study of Graves' ophthalmopathy and Graves' hyperthyroidism. General study results and limits: With over 85% sensitivity and 75% to 84% specificity, a 13-signature model separated ophthalmopathy from stable hyperthyroidism.

As diagnostic evidence, clinical symptoms, serum thyroxine, TRAb, thyroid ultrasound and orbital computed tomography were relied upon. Germline V CDR1 and CDR2: SQVTM, ANQGSEA. The CDR3 is made up of 12 amino acids. J was trimmed by 6 bases and V by 7 bases; bases with no gene match: 8. About this clonotype: The antigen remains unidentified.

As the template, RNA transcripts were used to amplify TCR beta CDR3 regions. First-round RT-PCR relied on HTBI primers, and a second-round multiplex PCR came next. TCRdb analysed the multiplex PCR reads with MiXCR anew, one entry per CDR3 protein. The sample lists around 600,000 distinct CDR3 sequences; approximately 39% were seen once. This TCR was sampled from an adult man with Graves' ophthalmopathy. The gene calls are TRBV29-1 and TRBJ2-7; 8 nucleotides match TRBD1. Input material: peripheral blood. DNA for the CDR3: TGCAGCGCGGAGTTAACAGGGGGCGAGCAGTACTTC. It yields the protein CSAELTGGEQYF.